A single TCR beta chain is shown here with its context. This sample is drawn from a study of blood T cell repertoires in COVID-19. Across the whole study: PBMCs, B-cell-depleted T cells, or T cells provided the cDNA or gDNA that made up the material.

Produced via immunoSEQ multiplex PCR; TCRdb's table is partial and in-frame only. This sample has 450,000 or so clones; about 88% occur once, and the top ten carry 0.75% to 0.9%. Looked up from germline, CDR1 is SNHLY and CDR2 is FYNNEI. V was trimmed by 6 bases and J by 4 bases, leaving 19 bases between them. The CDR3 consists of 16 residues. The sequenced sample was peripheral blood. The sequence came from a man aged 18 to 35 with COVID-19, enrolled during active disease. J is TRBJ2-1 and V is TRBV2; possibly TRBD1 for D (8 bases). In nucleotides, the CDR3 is TGTGCCAGCAGGCCCTTAGACAGGGGAGGGTACAATGAGCAGTTCTTC. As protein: CASRPLDRGGYNEQFF.